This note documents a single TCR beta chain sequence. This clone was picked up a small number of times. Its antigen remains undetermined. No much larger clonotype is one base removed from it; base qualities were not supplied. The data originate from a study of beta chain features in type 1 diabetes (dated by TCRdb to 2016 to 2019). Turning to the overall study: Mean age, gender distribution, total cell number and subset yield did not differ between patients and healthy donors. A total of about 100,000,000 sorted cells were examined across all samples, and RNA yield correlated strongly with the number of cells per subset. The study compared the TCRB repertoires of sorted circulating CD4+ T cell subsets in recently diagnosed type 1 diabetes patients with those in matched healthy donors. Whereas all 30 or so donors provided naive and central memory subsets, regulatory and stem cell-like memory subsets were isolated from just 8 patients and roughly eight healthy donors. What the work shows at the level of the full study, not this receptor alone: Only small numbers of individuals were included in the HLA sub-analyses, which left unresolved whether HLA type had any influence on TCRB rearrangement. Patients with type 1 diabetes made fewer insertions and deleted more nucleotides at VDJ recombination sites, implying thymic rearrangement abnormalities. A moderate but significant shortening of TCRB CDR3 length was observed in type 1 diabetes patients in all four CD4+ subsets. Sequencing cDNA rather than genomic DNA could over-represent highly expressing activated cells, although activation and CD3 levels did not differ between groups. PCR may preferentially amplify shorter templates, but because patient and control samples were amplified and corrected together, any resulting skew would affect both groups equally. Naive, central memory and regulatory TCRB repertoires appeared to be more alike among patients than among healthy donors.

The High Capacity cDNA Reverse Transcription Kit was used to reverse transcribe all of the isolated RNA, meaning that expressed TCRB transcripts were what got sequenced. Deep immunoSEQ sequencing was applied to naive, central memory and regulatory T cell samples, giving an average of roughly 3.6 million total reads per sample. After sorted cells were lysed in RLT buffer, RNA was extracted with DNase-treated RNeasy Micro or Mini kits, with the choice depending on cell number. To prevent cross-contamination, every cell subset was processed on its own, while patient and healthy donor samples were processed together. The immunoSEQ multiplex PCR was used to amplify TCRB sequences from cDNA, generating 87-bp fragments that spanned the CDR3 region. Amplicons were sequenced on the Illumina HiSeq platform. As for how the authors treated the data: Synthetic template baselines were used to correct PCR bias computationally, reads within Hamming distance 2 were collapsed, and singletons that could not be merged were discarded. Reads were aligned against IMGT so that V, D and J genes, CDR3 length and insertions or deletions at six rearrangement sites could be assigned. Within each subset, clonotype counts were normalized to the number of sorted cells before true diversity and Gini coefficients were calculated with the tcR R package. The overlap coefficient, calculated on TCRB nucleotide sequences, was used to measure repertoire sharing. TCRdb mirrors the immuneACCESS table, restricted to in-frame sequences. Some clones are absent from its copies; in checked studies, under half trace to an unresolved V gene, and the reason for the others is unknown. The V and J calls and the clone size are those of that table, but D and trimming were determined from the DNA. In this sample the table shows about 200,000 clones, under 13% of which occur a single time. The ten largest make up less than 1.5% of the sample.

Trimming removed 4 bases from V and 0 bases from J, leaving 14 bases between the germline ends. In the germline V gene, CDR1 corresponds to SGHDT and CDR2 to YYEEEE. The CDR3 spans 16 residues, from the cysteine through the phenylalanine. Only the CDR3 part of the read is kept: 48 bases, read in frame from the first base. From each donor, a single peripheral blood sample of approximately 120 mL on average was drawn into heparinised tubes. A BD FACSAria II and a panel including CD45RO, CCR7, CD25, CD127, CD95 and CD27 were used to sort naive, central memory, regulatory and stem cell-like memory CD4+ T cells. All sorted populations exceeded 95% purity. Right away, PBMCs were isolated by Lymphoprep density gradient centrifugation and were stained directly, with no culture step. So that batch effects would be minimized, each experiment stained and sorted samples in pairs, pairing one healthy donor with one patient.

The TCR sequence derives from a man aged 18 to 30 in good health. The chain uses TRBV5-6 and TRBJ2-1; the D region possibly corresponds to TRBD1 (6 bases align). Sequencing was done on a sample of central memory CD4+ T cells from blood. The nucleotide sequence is TGTGCCAGCAGCATTACAGGGCGTCTCTCCTACAATGAGCAGTTCTTC. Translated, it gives CASSITGRLSYNEQFF.